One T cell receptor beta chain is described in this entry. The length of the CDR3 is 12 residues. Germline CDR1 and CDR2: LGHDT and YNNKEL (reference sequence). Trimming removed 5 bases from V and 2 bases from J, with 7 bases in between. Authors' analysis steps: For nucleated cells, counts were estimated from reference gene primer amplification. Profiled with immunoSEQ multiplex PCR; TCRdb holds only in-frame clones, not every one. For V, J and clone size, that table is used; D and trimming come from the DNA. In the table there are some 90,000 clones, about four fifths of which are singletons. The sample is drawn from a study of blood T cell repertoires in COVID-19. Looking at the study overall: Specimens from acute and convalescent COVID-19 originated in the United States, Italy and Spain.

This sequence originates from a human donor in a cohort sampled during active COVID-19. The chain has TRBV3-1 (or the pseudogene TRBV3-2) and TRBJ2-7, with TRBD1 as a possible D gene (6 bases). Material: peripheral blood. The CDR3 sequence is CASSTGPYEQYF. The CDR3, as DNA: TGTGCCAGCAGCACAGGGCCCTACGAGCAGTACTTC.